The 28 T cell receptor beta chains below all came from one sample that was sequenced in a study of identical twins. TCRdb used MiXCR to reprocess the 5' RACE reads, holding one entry per CDR3 protein. The data show under 250,000 distinct CDR3 sequences, over 9.5% seen once. These data are also associated with another study on yellow fever vaccine responses in identical twins.

Sequenced sample: memory (CD45RO+) T cells sorted from blood. These receptors all stem from a woman aged 18-35 years in good health.

The table lists this clonotype with a few counts. The CDR3 here is CASSQLDDQETQYF. CDR3 nucleotides: TGTGCCAGCAGCCAGTTGGACGACCAAGAGACCCAGTACTTC. This chain connects TRBV14 to TRBJ2-5; D not certain. This CDR3 spans 14 amino acids. CDR1 and CDR2 from the germline V gene are SGHDN and FVKESK. The germline V and J ends were trimmed by 3 bases and 0 bases, with 8 bases remaining between them.

This clonotype was observed a handful of times. The gene calls are TRBV7-9 and TRBJ2-1; the D is unclear. The CDR3 spans 15 residues. Between the trimmed V and J ends, which lost 2 bases and 1 base, there was a span of 9 bases. CDR1 is SEHNR and CDR2 is FQNEAQ in the germline V gene (reference sequence). Written as DNA, the CDR3 is TGTGCCAGCAGCTTAAGAACTGGTTCCTACAATGAGCAGTTCTTC. Protein: CASSLRTGSYNEQFF.

The chain links TRBV15 to TRBJ2-7, with D perhaps TRBD1 or TRBD2 (5 bases each). The CDR3 consists of 16 residues. V was shortened by 0 bases and J by 7 bases, with 19 bases between the two germline ends. Germline CDR1 reads LNHNV; CDR2 reads YYDKDF (reference sequence). The CDR3 region has the DNA TGTGCCACCAGCAGAGATCCAGGGACGGCCTCCTCTGAGCAGTACTTC. Translating it yields CATSRDPGTASSEQYF.

The chain uses TRBV11-2 and TRBJ2-7; 8 bases are shared with TRBD1. The CDR3 has 12 amino acids. The V segment lost 7 bases and the J segment 6 bases; nucleotides outside the gene matches: 5. Germline V gives CDR1 SGHAT, CDR2 FQNNGV. CDR3 loop: CASMQGAGEQYF. The CDR3 nucleotides are TGTGCCAGCATGCAGGGGGCAGGCGAGCAGTACTTC.

This clonotype turned up a few times. The chain recombines TRBV6-1 with TRBJ2-1; D is perhaps TRBD2 (5 bases). In germline, CDR1 is MNHNS, CDR2 SASEGT. This CDR3 is built from 15 residues. Trimming cost V 5 bases and J 8 bases, with 19 bases left between them. CDR3 residues: CASSPRAPGMDEQFF. The CDR3 coding sequence is TGTGCCAGCAGTCCCCGGGCCCCCGGGATGGATGAGCAGTTCTTC.

This clonotype showed up many times. This rearrangement joins TRBV27 to TRBJ2-6, with D tentatively TRBD1 (6 bases). This CDR3 has 15 amino acids. The germline CDR1 and CDR2 sequences are MNHEY and SMNVEV (reference sequence). The V end was cut by 2 bases, the J end by 6 bases, with 11 bases between. DNA of the CDR3: TGTGCCAGCAGTTTAGAGGCAGGGGCGGCCAACGTCCTGACTTTC. Amino acid sequence: CASSLEAGAANVLTF.

The chain recombines TRBV6-1 with TRBJ2-3; D is uncertain. V lost 4 bases and J lost 2, with 4 bases in between. Germline V gives CDR1 MNHNS, CDR2 SASEGT. This CDR3 is 12 amino acids long. CDR3 bases: TGTGCCAGCAGTGGAGTCACAGATACGCAGTATTTT. Its translation is CASSGVTDTQYF.

The genes are TRBV3-1 and TRBJ2-3; D remains ambiguous. Trimming took 0 bases from V and 6 from J, leaving 16 bases between them. CDR1 and CDR2 from the germline V gene are LGHDT and YNNKEL (reference sequence). CDR3 length: 16 residues. This CDR3 reads CASSQDSNADLDTQYF. The CDR3 DNA reads as TGTGCCAGCAGCCAAGATTCTAACGCCGACCTGGATACGCAGTATTTT.

This clonotype was counted at least ten times. This sequence joins TRBV7-8 and TRBJ2-3; tentatively, D is TRBD1 (5 bases). This CDR3 contains 14 residues. From germline, CDR1 is SGHVS and CDR2 FQNEAQ. V was clipped by 5 bases and J by 3 bases, with 12 bases between them. The DNA of the CDR3 is TGTGCCAGCAGCCTCAGGGTGACGACAGATACGCAGTATTTT. This encodes CASSLRVTTDTQYF.

This clonotype was seen more than once but under ten times. The chain combines TRBV28 with TRBJ2-2; 10 bases map to TRBD1. Per germline, CDR1 MDHEN and CDR2 SYDVKM. The V gene end was trimmed by 3 bases and the J gene end by 4 bases; junction bases not matched to a gene: 2. The CDR3 is made up of 15 amino acids. The CDR3 region is CASSFGQGGTGELFF. DNA of the CDR3: TGTGCCAGCAGTTTCGGACAGGGGGGCACCGGGGAGCTGTTTTTT.

This clonotype appeared a few times. The chain carries TRBV2 and TRBJ2-1, with TRBD2 identical over 8 bases. J lost 10 bases, V lost 6 bases, and 11 bases had no gene match. From germline, CDR1 is SNHLY and CDR2 FYNNEI. The CDR3 totals 14 residues. CDR3 sequence (DNA): TGTGCCAGCAGCGAACGCGGGGGGTCGCGGGAGCAGTTCTTC. This sequence encodes CASSERGGSREQFF.

This clonotype was seen a handful of times. This chain uses TRBV28 with TRBJ2-7; D is perhaps TRBD1 (5 bases). This CDR3 spans 15 amino acids. Per germline, CDR1 MDHEN and CDR2 SYDVKM. The V and J ends lost 5 bases and 1 base respectively, with 15 bases between them. CDR3 in DNA: TGTGCCAGCAGTAGACAGAGCCTGGGATCCTACGAGCAGTACTTC. This translates into CASSRQSLGSYEQYF.

V gene TRBV4-3 combines with J gene TRBJ2-6; tentatively, D is TRBD1 or TRBD2 (6 bases each). Germline CDR1 LGHNA, CDR2 YSLEER. CDR3 length equals 18 residues. Trimming left V 0 bases short and J 0 bases short, with 12 bases between. The CDR3 here is CASSQEIGGRSGANVLTF. The CDR3 nucleotides read TGCGCCAGCAGCCAAGAGATAGGGGGGCGCTCTGGGGCCAACGTCCTGACTTTC.

In this sample, this clonotype turned up many times. The chain has TRBV4-3 and TRBJ2-7; 9 bases align to TRBD1. The CDR3 totals 17 residues. J was trimmed by 5 bases and V by 1 base; bases with no gene match: 12. The germline V gene has CDR1 LGHNA and CDR2 YSLEER. The CDR3 region has the DNA TGCGCCAGCAGCCAAGTCGGACCGGGACAGGGTGGAGACGAGCAGTACTTC. It codes for CASSQVGPGQGGDEQYF.

This clonotype was seen a handful of times. The V call is TRBV21-1, the J call TRBJ2-7; the tabulated D call, TRBD2, remains unverified against the DNA. TRBV21-1 is classified as a pseudogene. This CDR3 has 18 residues. DNA of the CDR3: TGTGCCAGCGCTAAAAGGGGGGGGAGGGATATGTGGGTCTACGAGCAGTACTTC. It codes for CASAKRGGRDMWVYEQYF.

The chain combines TRBV29-1 with TRBJ2-3; the match to TRBD2 covers 10 bases. V was pared by 3 bases and J by 1 base, with 10 bases of the junction left unmatched. CDR1 and CDR2 from the germline V gene are SQVTM and ANQGSEA. The CDR3 extends over 17 amino acids. The CDR3 DNA is TGCAGCGTTGACTCGAGCGGGAGGGCCGGGGGCACAGATACGCAGTATTTT. Amino acids: CSVDSSGRAGGTDTQYF.

Here the CDR3 reads CASSLDLVRETETQYF. CDR3 in DNA: TGTGCCAGCAGCTTAGATCTGGTAAGGGAGACGGAGACCCAGTACTTC. The rearrangement uses TRBV11-2 and TRBJ2-5; D may be TRBD2 (5 bases). Looked up from germline, CDR1 is SGHAT and CDR2 is FQNNGV. The length of the CDR3 is 16 residues. V lost 0 bases and J lost 5, with 16 bases in between.

A few counts support this clonotype. This chain uses TRBV9 with TRBJ2-1; maybe TRBD1 (5 bases). Germline values: CDR1 SGDLS, CDR2 YYNGEE. V shed 4 bases and J shed 5 bases, with 16 bases lying between them. The CDR3 extends over 15 amino acids. The CDR3, as DNA: TGTGCCAGCAGCCGTAGCCCAGGGCTTCACAATGAGCAGTTCTTC. It is translated as CASSRSPGLHNEQFF.

This clonotype was seen ten or more times. The chain couples TRBV5-1 to TRBJ2-3; the D is unclear. CDR1 SGHRS and CDR2 YFSETQ come from the germline V gene. The CDR3 runs 14 residues. Trimming removed 2 bases at V and 2 bases at J, with 9 bases between. This CDR3 reads CASSFSDVTDTQYF. CDR3 coding DNA: TGCGCCAGCAGCTTTTCGGACGTCACAGATACGCAGTATTTT.

This clonotype appeared a few times. V is TRBV27 and J is TRBJ2-3; tentatively, D is TRBD2 (6 bases). The CDR3 is made up of 14 amino acids. Germline V gives CDR1 MNHEY, CDR2 SMNVEV (reference sequence). V lost 6 bases and J 7 bases, leaving 17 bases between the germline ends. Here the CDR3 reads CASRWRGLLNTQYF. The CDR3 nucleotides are TGTGCCAGCAGATGGCGGGGCCTTCTAAATACGCAGTATTTT.

This clonotype has a handful of counts. CDR3 protein: CASSQARQSYEQYF. As DNA, the CDR3 is TGTGCCAGCAGCCAAGCCAGGCAGTCCTACGAGCAGTACTTC. The J gene is TRBJ2-7, the V gene TRBV3-1; D gene uncertain. Germline V gene lookup returns CDR1 LGHDT and CDR2 YNNKEL (reference sequence). This CDR3 region has 14 residues. Trimming took off 1 base at V and 1 base at J, with 8 bases between the two ends.

The chain combines TRBV9 with TRBJ2-3, with D hard to call. CDR1 and CDR2 (germline): SGDLS, YYNGEE. Trimming took 0 bases from V and 5 from J, leaving 10 bases between them. This CDR3 is 14 amino acids long. This chain's CDR3 is CASSVVPIQDTQYF. The CDR3 nucleotides are TGTGCCAGCAGCGTAGTGCCCATTCAAGATACGCAGTATTTT. The whole variable domain, filled in from reference TRBV9 and TRBJ2-3, reads DSGVTQTPKHLITATGQRVTLRCSPRSGDLSVYWYQQSLDQGLQFLIQYYNGEERAKGNILERFSAQQFPDLHSELNLSSLELGDSALYFCASSVVPIQDTQYFGPGTRLTVL.

This clonotype came up a few times. Given a much more abundant clone one base away, this may be a read error. This sequence joins TRBV5-1 and TRBJ2-7; D assignment may be TRBD1 or TRBD2 (5 bases each). The CDR3 spans 14 residues. The V gene's germline CDR1 is SGHRS and CDR2 YFSETQ. The CDR3 loop is CVSSLSGTAYEQYF. The CDR3 DNA reads as TGCGTCAGCAGCTTGTCAGGGACCGCCTACGAGCAGTACTTC.

The chain carries TRBV5-5 and TRBJ2-7; 11 nucleotides line up with TRBD2. The CDR3 runs 17 residues. Germline CDR1 is SGHKS and CDR2 is YYEKEE (reference sequence). Trimming removed 6 bases from V and 2 bases from J; junction bases left unmatched: 13. CDR3: CASKVSGSTSGAYEQYF. As DNA, the CDR3 is TGTGCCAGCAAGGTTTCAGGGTCGACTAGCGGGGCCTACGAGCAGTACTTC.

This clonotype was observed at least ten times. The genes are TRBV20-1 and TRBJ2-3; a weak D match, TRBD2 (5 bases). The CDR3 consists of 14 residues. With 0 bases removed from V and 2 bases from J, the gap between germline ends came to 9 bases. Germline V gives CDR1 DFQATT, CDR2 SNEGSKA (reference sequence). Written as DNA, the CDR3 is TGCAGTGCTAGAGATGTCGGGATCACAGATACGCAGTATTTT. Its protein product is CSARDVGITDTQYF.

In this sample, this clonotype turned up a few times. The chain is built from TRBV5-1 and TRBJ2-2, with TRBD1 matching 8 bases. The CDR3 has 17 amino acids. The V and J ends lost 0 bases and 7 bases, in that order; junction bases with no gene match: 11. Germline CDR1 is SGHRS and CDR2 is YFSETQ. This CDR3 reads CASSLVAGGQRGGELFF. The CDR3 DNA reads as TGCGCCAGCAGCTTGGTGGCAGGGGGCCAGCGAGGCGGGGAGCTGTTTTTT. Complete variable domain (other parts from reference TRBV5-1 and TRBJ2-2): KAGVTQTPRYLIKTRGQQVTLSCSPISGHRSVSWYQQTPGQGLQFLFEYFSETQRNKGNFPGRFSGRQFSNSRSEMNVSTLELGDSALYLCASSLVAGGQRGGELFFGEGSRLTVL.

The CDR3 region is CASSLDAAGAYF. CDR3 DNA: TGTGCCAGCAGCTTGGACGCGGCAGGCGCGTACTTC. This chain connects TRBV5-4 to TRBJ2-4; no clear D gene. Trimming pared 0 bases from V and 15 bases from J, leaving 13 bases between. Germline V gene data show CDR1 as SGHNT and CDR2 as YYREEE (reference sequence). The CDR3 has 12 residues.

This clonotype was observed a few times. The chain is built from TRBV7-2 and TRBJ2-4; perhaps TRBD2 as D (7 bases). CDR3 length: 14 residues. Germline-derived CDR1 and CDR2 are SGHTA and FQGNSA. V lost 5 bases and J 8 bases, leaving 16 bases between the germline ends. The chain's CDR3 is CASSGQTSRDIQYF. The CDR3 DNA reads as TGTGCCAGCAGCGGACAGACTAGCAGGGACATTCAGTACTTC.